This TCR beta chain was retrieved from a study of blood T cell repertoires in COVID-19. Study details: Some COVID-19 samples were acute and others convalescent; all came from the United States, Italy and Spain. The cDNA or gDNA used as material had been derived from T cells, B-cell-depleted T cells, or PBMCs.

The data were produced by immunoSEQ multiplex PCR, yet TCRdb's version contains in-frame clones alone and is incomplete. The table has around 700,000 clones, more than 80% seen once. Germline CDR1 and CDR2: SGHNT and YYREEE (reference sequence). The CDR3 is 16 amino acids. V shed 0 bases and J 1 base; nucleotides not matched to a gene: 4. The sequencing input was peripheral blood. The rearrangement uses TRBV5-4 and TRBJ1-5, with 7 bases lining up with TRBD1. This receptor was obtained from a woman aged 18 to 35 with acute or convalescent COVID-19. The CDR3 region has the DNA TGTGCCAGCAGCTTGGGAGGGGGCGGAAGCAATCAGCCCCAGCATTTT. Protein sequence: CASSLGGGGSNQPQHF.